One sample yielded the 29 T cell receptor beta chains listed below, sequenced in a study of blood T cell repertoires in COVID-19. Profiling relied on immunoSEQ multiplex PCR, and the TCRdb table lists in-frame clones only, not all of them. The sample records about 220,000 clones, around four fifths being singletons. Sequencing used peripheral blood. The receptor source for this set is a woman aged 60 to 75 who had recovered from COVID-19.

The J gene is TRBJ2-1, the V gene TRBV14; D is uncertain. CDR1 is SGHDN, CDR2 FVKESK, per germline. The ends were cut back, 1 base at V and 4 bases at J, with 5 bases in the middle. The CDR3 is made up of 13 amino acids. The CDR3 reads CASSQGRYNEQFF. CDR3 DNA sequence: TGTGCCAGCAGCCAAGGGAGATACAATGAGCAGTTCTTC.

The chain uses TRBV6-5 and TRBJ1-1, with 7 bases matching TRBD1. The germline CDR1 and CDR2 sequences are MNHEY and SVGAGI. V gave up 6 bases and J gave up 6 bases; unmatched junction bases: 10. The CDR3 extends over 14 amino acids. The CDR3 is CASRTQGNFPEAFF. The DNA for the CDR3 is TGTGCCAGCAGAACACAGGGGAATTTTCCTGAAGCTTTCTTT.

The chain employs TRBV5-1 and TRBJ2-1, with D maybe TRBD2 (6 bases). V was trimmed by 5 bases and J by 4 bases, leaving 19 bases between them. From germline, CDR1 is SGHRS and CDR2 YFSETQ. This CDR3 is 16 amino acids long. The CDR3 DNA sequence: TGCGCCAGCAGTCAATTGGGGGTGACTAGTTACAATGAGCAGTTCTTC. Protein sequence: CASSQLGVTSYNEQFF.

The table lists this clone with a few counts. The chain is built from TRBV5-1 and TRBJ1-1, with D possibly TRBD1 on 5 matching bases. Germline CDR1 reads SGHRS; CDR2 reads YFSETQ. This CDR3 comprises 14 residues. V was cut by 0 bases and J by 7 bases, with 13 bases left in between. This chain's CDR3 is CASSLEVVGGEAFF. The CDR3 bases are TGCGCCAGCAGCTTGGAGGTAGTGGGGGGTGAAGCTTTCTTT. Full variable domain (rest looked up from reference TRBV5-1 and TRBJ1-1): KAGVTQTPRYLIKTRGQQVTLSCSPISGHRSVSWYQQTPGQGLQFLFEYFSETQRNKGNFPGRFSGRQFSNSRSEMNVSTLELGDSALYLCASSLEVVGGEAFFGQGTRLTVV.

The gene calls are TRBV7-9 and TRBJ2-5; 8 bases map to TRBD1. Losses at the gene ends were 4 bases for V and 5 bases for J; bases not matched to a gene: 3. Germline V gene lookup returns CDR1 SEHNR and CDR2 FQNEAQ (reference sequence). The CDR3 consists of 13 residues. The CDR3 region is CASSYRDRETQYF. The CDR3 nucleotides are TGTGCCAGCAGCTACCGGGACAGGGAGACCCAGTACTTC. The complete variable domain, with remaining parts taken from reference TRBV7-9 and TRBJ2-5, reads DTGVSQNPRHKITKRGQNVTFRCDPISEHNRLYWYRQTLGQGPEFLTYFQNEAQLEKSRLLSDRFSAERPKGSFSTLEIQRTEQGDSAMYLCASSYRDRETQYFGPGTRLLVL.

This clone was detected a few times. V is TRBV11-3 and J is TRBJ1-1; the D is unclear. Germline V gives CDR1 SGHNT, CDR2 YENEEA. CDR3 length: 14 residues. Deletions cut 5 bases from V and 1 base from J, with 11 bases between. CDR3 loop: CASSVGNRNTEAFF. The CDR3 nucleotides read TGTGCCAGCAGCGTCGGAAACAGGAACACTGAAGCTTTCTTT.

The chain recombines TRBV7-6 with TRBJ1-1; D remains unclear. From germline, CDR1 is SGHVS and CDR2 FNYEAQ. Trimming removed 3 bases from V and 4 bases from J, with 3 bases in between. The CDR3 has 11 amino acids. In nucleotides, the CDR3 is TGTGCCAGCAGCTTCAGCACTGAAGCTTTCTTT. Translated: CASSFSTEAFF. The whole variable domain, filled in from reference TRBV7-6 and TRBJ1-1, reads GAGVSQSPRYKVTKRGQDVALRCDPISGHVSLYWYRQALGQGPEFLTYFNYEAQQDKSGLPNDRFSAERPEGSISTLTIQRTEQRDSAMYRCASSFSTEAFFGQGTRLTVV.

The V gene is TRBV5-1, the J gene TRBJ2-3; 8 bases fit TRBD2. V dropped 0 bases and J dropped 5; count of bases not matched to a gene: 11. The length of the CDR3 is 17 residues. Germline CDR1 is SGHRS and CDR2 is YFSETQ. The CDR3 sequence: CASSLEGSGESGDTQYF. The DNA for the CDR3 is TGCGCCAGCAGCTTGGAGGGTAGCGGGGAATCGGGAGATACGCAGTATTTT.

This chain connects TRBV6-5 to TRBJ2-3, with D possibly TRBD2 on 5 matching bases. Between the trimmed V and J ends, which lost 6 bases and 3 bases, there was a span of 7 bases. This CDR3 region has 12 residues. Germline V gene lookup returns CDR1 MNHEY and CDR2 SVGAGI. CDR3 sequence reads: CASRRGTDTQYF. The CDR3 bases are TGTGCCAGCAGGAGAGGGACAGATACGCAGTATTTT.

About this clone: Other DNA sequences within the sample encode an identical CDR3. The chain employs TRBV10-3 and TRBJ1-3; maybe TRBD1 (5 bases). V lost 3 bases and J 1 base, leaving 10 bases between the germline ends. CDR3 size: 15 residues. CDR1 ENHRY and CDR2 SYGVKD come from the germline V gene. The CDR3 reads CAISDPTGSGNTIYF. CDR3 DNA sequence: TGTGCCATCAGTGACCCTACAGGTTCTGGAAACACCATATATTTT.

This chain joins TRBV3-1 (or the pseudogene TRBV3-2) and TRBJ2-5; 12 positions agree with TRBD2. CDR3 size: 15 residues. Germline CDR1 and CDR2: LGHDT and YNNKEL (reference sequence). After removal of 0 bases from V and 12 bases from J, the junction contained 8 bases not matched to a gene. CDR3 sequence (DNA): TGTGCCAGCAGCCAAGATACGACTAGCGGGGGCCGGGAGTACTTC. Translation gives CASSQDTTSGGREYF.

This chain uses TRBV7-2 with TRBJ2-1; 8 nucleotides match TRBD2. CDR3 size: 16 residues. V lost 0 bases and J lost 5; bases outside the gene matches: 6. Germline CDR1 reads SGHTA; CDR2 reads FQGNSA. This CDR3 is CASSLASKRGNNEQFF. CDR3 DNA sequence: TGTGCCAGCAGCTTAGCGTCAAAGCGGGGGAACAATGAGCAGTTCTTC.

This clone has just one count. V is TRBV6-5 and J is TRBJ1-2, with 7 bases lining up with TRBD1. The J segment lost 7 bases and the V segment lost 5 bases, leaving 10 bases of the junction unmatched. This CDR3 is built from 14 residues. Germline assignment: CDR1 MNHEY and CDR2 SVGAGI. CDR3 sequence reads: CASSRLQGPGGYTF. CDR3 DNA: TGTGCCAGCAGTCGTCTACAGGGGCCGGGTGGCTACACCTTC.

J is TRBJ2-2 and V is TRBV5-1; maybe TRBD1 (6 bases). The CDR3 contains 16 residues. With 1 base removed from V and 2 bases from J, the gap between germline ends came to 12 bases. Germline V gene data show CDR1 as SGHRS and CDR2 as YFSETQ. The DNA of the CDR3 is TGCGCCAGCAGCTTGACAGGGCCTACAAACACCGGGGAGCTGTTTTTT. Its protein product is CASSLTGPTNTGELFF.

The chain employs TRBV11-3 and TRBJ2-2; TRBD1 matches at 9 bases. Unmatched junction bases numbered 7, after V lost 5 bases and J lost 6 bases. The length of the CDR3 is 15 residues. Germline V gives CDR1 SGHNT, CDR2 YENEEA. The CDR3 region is CASSPRQGEAGELFF. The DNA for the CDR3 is TGTGCCAGCAGCCCACGACAGGGGGAGGCCGGGGAGCTGTTTTTT.

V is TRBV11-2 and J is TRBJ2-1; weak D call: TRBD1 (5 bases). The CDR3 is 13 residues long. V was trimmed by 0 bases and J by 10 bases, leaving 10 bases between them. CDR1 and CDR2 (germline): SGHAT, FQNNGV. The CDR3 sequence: CASSLDLGREQFF. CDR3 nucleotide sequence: TGTGCCAGCAGCTTAGATCTGGGGCGCGAGCAGTTCTTC.

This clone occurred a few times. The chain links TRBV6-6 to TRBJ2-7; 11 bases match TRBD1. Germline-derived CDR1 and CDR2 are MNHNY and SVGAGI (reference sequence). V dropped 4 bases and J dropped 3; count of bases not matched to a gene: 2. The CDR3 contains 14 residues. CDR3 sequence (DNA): TGTGCCAGCAGTTTGGGACAGGGGGGCTACGAGCAGTACTTC. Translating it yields CASSLGQGGYEQYF.

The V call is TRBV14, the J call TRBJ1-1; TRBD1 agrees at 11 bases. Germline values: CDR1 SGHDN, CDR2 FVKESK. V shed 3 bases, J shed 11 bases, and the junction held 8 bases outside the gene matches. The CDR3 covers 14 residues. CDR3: CASSQGTGGFSAFF. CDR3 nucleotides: TGTGCCAGCAGCCAGGGGACAGGGGGTTTTAGCGCTTTCTTT.

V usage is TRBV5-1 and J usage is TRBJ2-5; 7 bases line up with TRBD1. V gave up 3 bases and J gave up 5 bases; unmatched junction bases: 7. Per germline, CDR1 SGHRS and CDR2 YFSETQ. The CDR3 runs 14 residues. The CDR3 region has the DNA TGCGCCAGCAGCTACAGGGGATCCGGGGAGACCCAGTACTTC. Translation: CASSYRGSGETQYF.

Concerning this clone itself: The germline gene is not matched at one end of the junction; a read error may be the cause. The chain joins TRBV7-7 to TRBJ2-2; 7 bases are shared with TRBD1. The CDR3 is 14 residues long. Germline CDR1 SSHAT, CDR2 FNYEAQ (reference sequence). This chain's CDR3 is CASRPTGATGELFF. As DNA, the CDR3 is TGTGCTAGCAGGCCTACAGGGGCCACCGGGGAGCTGTTTTTT. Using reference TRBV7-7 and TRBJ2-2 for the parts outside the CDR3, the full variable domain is GAGVSQSPRYKVTKRGQDVTLRCDPISSHATLYWYQQALGQGPEFLTYFNYEAQPDKSGLPSDRFSAERPEGSISTLTIQRTEQRDSAMYRCASRPTGATGELFFGEGSRLTVL.

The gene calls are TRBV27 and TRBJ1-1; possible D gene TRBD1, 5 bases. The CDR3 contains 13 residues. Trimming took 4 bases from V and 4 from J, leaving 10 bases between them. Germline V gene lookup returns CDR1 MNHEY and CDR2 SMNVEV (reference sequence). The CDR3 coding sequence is TGTGCCAGCAGTTCGGGGGGTAGCACTGAAGCTTTCTTT. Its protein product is CASSSGGSTEAFF.

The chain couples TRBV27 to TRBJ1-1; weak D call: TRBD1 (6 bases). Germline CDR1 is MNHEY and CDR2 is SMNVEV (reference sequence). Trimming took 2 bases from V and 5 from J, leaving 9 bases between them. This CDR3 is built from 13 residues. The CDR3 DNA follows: TGTGCCAGCAGTTTAAGCAGGGGTACTGAAGCTTTCTTT. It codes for CASSLSRGTEAFF.

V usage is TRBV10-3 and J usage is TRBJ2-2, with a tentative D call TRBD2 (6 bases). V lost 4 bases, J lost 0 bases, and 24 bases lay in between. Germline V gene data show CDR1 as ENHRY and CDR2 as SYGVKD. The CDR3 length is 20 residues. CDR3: CAISALTGTPSSANTGELFF. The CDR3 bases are TGTGCCATCAGTGCGTTGACCGGGACTCCTTCCTCCGCGAACACCGGGGAGCTGTTTTTT.

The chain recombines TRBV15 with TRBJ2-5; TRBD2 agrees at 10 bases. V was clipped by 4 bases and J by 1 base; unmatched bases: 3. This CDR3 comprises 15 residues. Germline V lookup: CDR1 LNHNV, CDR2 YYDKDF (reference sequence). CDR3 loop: CATSNLAGVQETQYF. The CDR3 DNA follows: TGTGCCACCAGCAACCTAGCGGGGGTCCAAGAGACCCAGTACTTC.

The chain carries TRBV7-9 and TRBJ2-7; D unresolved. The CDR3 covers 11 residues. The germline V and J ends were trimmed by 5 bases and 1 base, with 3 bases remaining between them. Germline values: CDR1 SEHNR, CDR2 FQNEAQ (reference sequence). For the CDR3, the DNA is TGTGCCAGCAGCCTTTCCTACGAGCAGTACTTC. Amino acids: CASSLSYEQYF. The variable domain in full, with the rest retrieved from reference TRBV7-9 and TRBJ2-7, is DTGVSQNPRHKITKRGQNVTFRCDPISEHNRLYWYRQTLGQGPEFLTYFQNEAQLEKSRLLSDRFSAERPKGSFSTLEIQRTEQGDSAMYLCASSLSYEQYFGPGTRLTVT.

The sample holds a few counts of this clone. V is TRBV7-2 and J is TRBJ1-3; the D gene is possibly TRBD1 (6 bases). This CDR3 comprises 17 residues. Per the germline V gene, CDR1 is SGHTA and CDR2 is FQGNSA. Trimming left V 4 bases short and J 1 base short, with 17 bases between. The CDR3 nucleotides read TGTGCCAGCAGCTATGGGAGGGGGAGGGCTTCTGGAAACACCATATATTTT. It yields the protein CASSYGRGRASGNTIYF.

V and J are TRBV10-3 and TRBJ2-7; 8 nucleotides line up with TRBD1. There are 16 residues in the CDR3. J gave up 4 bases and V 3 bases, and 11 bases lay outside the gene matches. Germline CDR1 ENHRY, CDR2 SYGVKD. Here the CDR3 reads CAISDPRAGGLYEQYF. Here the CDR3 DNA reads TGTGCCATCAGTGACCCGAGGGCAGGGGGCTTGTACGAGCAGTACTTC.

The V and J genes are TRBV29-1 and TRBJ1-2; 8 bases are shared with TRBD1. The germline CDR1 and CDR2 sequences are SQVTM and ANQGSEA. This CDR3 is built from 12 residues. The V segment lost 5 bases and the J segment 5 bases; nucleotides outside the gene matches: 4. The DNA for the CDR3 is TGCAGCGTTCGGACAGGGAGGTATGGCTACACCTTC. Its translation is CSVRTGRYGYTF.

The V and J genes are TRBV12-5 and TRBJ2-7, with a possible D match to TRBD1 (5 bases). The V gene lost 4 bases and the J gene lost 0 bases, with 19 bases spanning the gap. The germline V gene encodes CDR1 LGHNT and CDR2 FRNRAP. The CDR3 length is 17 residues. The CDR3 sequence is CASGSPYSRDHSYEQYF. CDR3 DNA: TGTGCTAGTGGTTCACCTTACTCCAGGGATCACTCCTACGAGCAGTACTTC.